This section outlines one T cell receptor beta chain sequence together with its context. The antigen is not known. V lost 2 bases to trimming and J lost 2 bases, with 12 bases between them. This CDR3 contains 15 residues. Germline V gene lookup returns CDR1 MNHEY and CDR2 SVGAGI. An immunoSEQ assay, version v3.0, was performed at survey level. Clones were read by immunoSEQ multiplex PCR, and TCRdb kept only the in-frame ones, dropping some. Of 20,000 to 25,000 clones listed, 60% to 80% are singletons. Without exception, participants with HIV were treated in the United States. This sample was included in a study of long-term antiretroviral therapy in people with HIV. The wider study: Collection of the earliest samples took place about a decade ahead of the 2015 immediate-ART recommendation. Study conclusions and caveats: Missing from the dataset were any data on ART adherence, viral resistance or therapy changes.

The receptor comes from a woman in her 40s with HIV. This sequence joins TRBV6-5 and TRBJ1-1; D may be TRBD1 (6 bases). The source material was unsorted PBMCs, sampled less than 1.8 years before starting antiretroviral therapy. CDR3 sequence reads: CASSYLTGGNTEAFF. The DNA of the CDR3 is TGTGCCAGCAGTTACCTGACAGGAGGAAACACTGAAGCTTTCTTT.